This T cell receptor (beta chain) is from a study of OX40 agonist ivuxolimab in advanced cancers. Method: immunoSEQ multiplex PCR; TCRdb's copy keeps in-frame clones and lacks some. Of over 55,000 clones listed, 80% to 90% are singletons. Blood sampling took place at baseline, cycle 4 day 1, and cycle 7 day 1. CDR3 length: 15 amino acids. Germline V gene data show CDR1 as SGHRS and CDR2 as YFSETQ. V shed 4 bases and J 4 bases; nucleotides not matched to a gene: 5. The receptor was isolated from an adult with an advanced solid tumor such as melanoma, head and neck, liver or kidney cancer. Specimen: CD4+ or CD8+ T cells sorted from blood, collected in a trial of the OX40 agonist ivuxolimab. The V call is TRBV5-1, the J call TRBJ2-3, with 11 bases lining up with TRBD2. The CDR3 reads CASSPTSGSSDTQYF. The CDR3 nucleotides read TGCGCCAGCAGCCCTACTAGCGGGAGCTCAGATACGCAGTATTTT.